Listed below are T cell receptor beta chains from one sample, sequenced in a study of siplizumab effects on memory and regulatory T cells. Sequenced by immunoSEQ multiplex PCR; TCRdb stores in-frame clones only, minus some. This repertoire shows just over 60,000 clones, 70% to 85% found once; its top ten account for approximately 0.4%. Sequenced material: memory CD4+ T cells sorted from blood. The origin of the receptors is a human donor in good health. The CDR3 runs from the conserved cysteine through the conserved F or W. A D gene is named only where the DNA matches it firmly. Not all rows give a size; the values are once, few, many and, for expanded clones, a class.

V gene	D gene	J gene	clone size	CDR3 protein	CDR3 DNA
TRBV10-1	TRBD1	TRBJ2-1	once	CASSESTGAHYNEQFF	TGCGCCAGCAGTGAGTCGACAGGGGCCCACTACAATGAGCAGTTCTTC
TRBV6-6	-	TRBJ1-2	-	CASSSRQPTNYGYTF	TGTGCCAGCAGTTCCCGACAGCCTACGAACTATGGCTACACCTTC
TRBV19	-	TRBJ1-5	-	CASTRGVNPYQPQHF	TGTGCCAGTACGAGGGGCGTTAATCCCTATCAGCCCCAGCATTTT
TRBV18	TRBD2	TRBJ2-1	-	CASSIGTSGVYEQFF	TGTGCCAGCTCTATCGGGACTAGCGGGGTGTATGAGCAGTTCTTC
TRBV6-5	-	TRBJ2-3	few	CASSQNGLTHDTQYF	TGTGCCAGCAGTCAGAACGGACTAACACACGATACGCAGTATTTT
TRBV7-6	-	TRBJ1-1	-	CASSSSAGARTEAFF	TGTGCCAGCAGCTCCTCCGCGGGGGCAAGGACTGAAGCTTTCTTT
TRBV19	-	TRBJ2-4	-	CASSRFRKIAKNIQYF	TGTGCCAGTTCCCGTTTTAGGAAGATAGCCAAAAACATTCAGTACTTC
TRBV6-1	-	TRBJ2-5	-	CASSVPWDPQETQYF	TGTGCCAGCAGTGTACCCTGGGACCCACAAGAGACCCAGTACTTC
TRBV2	TRBD2	TRBJ2-3	-	CASSYWGTNTDTQYF	TGTGCCAGCAGTTACTGGGGGACTAACACAGATACGCAGTATTTT
TRBV10-2	-	TRBJ1-6	-	CASSNDRINNSPLHF	TGCGCCAGCAGCAATGACAGAATAAATAATTCACCCCTCCACTTT
TRBV5-1	-	TRBJ2-7	few	CASSQQGSEQYF	TGCGCCAGCAGTCAACAGGGAAGCGAGCAGTACTTC
TRBV7-9	TRBD1	TRBJ1-4	-	CASSPGQLNEKLFF	TGTGCCAGCAGCCCGGGACAGTTAAATGAAAAACTGTTTTTT
TRBV6-1	TRBD1	TRBJ1-3	-	CASSAGGPIYF	TGTGCCAGCAGTGCAGGGGGACCCATATATTTT
TRBV18	-	TRBJ2-2	-	CASSPQNTGELFF	TGTGCCAGCTCACCCCAAAACACCGGGGAGCTGTTTTTT
TRBV9	-	TRBJ1-6	-	CASSVDLGKSPLHF	TGTGCCAGCAGCGTAGATTTGGGGAAATCACCCCTCCACTTT
TRBV27	-	TRBJ2-3	-	CASSFTLGSDPTDTQYF	TGTGCCAGCAGTTTTACCCTTGGGTCAGACCCCACAGATACGCAGTATTTT
TRBV10-2	-	TRBJ2-7	once	CASSERYEQYF	TGCGCCAGCAGTGAAAGGTACGAGCAGTACTTC
TRBV6-5	TRBD1	TRBJ1-1	-	CASSNRQGNEAFF	TGTGCCAGCAGTAACCGACAGGGGAATGAAGCTTTCTTT
TRBV5-6	-	TRBJ1-4	-	CASSSLAGRKLFF	TGTGCCAGCAGCTCTTTGGCGGGACGAAAACTGTTTTTT
TRBV4-2	-	TRBJ2-2	-	CASSQGPGLEANTGELFF	TGTGCCAGCAGCCAGGGGCCGGGACTGGAGGCGAACACCGGGGAGCTGTTTTTT
TRBV7-2	TRBD1	TRBJ1-5	-	CASSPGQGSYQPQHF	TGTGCCAGCAGCCCCGGACAGGGCTCATATCAGCCCCAGCATTTT
TRBV28	-	TRBJ1-5	-	CASSLVGNQPQHF	TGTGCCAGCAGTTTAGTGGGGAATCAGCCCCAGCATTTT
TRBV7-3	TRBD2	TRBJ2-1	-	CASSLEFSGGYEQFF	TGTGCCAGCAGCTTAGAGTTTAGCGGGGGGTATGAGCAGTTCTTC
TRBV11-2	TRBD2	TRBJ2-5	-	CASSLAGGLETQYF	TGTGCCAGCTCTCTAGCGGGGGGGCTGGAGACCCAGTACTTC
TRBV12-5	-	TRBJ1-1	-	CASGLSVNTEAFF	TGTGCTAGTGGTTTGTCGGTGAACACTGAAGCTTTCTTT
TRBV7-9	-	TRBJ1-5	few	CASSSVMSNQPQHF	TGTGCCAGCAGCTCGGTGATGAGCAATCAGCCCCAGCATTTT
TRBV9	-	TRBJ1-2	-	CASSPTPGTAYGYTF	TGTGCCAGCAGCCCCACCCCCGGGACGGCTTATGGCTACACCTTC
TRBV19	-	TRBJ2-3	-	CASSMVAVSTDTQYF	TGTGCCAGTAGTATGGTTGCGGTAAGCACAGATACGCAGTATTTT
TRBV5-1	TRBD1	TRBJ2-2	-	CASSLASTGTGELFF	TGCGCCAGCAGCTTGGCCTCGACAGGGACCGGGGAGCTGTTTTTT
TRBV11-3	TRBD1	TRBJ2-1	-	CASSLAGTGAYNEQFF	TGTGCCAGCAGCTTAGCCGGGACAGGGGCCTACAATGAGCAGTTCTTC
TRBV7-2	TRBD1	TRBJ1-1	-	CASSLGAGGARAEAFF	TGTGCCAGCAGCTTAGGGGCAGGGGGCGCGAGGGCTGAAGCTTTCTTT
TRBV6-1	-	TRBJ1-2	-	CASTPTVDNYGYTF	TGTGCCAGCACTCCGACAGTCGATAACTATGGCTACACCTTC
TRBV19	-	TRBJ2-5	-	CASSSFGANYQETQYF	TGTGCCAGTAGTTCCTTCGGGGCGAACTACCAAGAGACCCAGTACTTC
TRBV7-3	-	TRBJ1-3	-	CASSLGPGNTIYF	TGTGCCAGCAGCTTGGGCCCTGGAAACACCATATATTTT
TRBV5-1	-	TRBJ2-2	-	CASRIGMQSTGELFF	TGCGCCAGCAGGATCGGGATGCAGTCCACCGGGGAGCTGTTTTTT
TRBV11-2	-	TRBJ1-2	-	CASSHSLGGGYTF	TGTGCCAGCAGCCATAGCTTAGGGGGGGGCTACACCTTC
TRBV4-2	-	TRBJ1-1	-	CASSQDYLGVGTEAFF	TGTGCCAGCAGCCAAGATTACTTGGGGGTTGGAACTGAAGCTTTCTTT
TRBV5-6	TRBD1	TRBJ2-5	-	CASSLTGGETQYF	TGTGCCAGCAGCTTGACAGGGGGAGAGACCCAGTACTTC
TRBV5-1	-	TRBJ1-1	-	CASSLGGQPEAFF	TGCGCCAGCAGCTTGGGGGGGCAACCTGAAGCTTTCTTT
TRBV10-1	-	TRBJ2-7	medium-sized	CASSDGDWEQYF	TGCGCCAGCTCTGACGGGGATTGGGAGCAGTACTTC
TRBV6-1	TRBD1	TRBJ1-2	-	CASSEVVQGASGYTF	TGTGCCAGCAGTGAAGTTGTACAGGGGGCCAGTGGCTACACCTTC
TRBV2	-	TRBJ2-3	once	CASSDDSYTQYF	TGTGCCAGCAGCGATGACAGCTATACGCAGTATTTT
TRBV4-2	-	TRBJ1-2	-	CASSQDVGFYGYTF	TGTGCCAGCAGCCAAGATGTGGGTTTTTATGGCTACACCTTC
TRBV6-5	-	TRBJ1-5	-	CASSYSGARQPQHF	TGTGCCAGCAGTTACTCGGGGGCAAGGCAGCCCCAGCATTTT
TRBV13	-	TRBJ2-3	once	CASSLDKGDTQYF	TGTGCCAGCAGCTTAGATAAGGGAGATACGCAGTATTTT
TRBV6-4	-	TRBJ1-5	-	CASSVGLNQPQHF	TGTGCCAGCAGTGTGGGCCTCAATCAGCCCCAGCATTTT
TRBV11-3	-	TRBJ2-2	-	CASSLRGNTGELFF	TGTGCCAGCAGCTTAAGGGGGAACACCGGGGAGCTGTTTTTT
TRBV7-9	-	TRBJ1-1	-	CASSLPLTTYTEAFF	TGTGCCAGCAGCTTACCCCTTACTACTTACACTGAAGCTTTCTTT
TRBV10-2	-	TRBJ2-3	-	CASRLHQADTQYF	TGCGCCAGCAGACTACACCAGGCAGATACGCAGTATTTT
TRBV7-2	-	TRBJ2-1	-	CASSPTRSSYNEQFF	TGTGCCAGCAGCCCTACTCGGAGCTCCTACAATGAGCAGTTCTTC
TRBV10-3	-	TRBJ1-2	few	CAISEEGGRGYTF	TGTGCCATCAGTGAGGAGGGGGGGCGAGGCTACACCTTC
TRBV6-1	-	TRBJ1-6	-	CASSAAGSPLHF	TGTGCCAGCAGCGCCGCCGGTTCACCCCTCCACTTT
TRBV29-1	TRBD1	TRBJ1-1	-	CSVETGGGTEAFF	TGCAGCGTGGAGACAGGGGGCGGGACTGAAGCTTTCTTT
TRBV28	TRBD1	TRBJ2-5	-	CATTPGQGWRTQYF	TGTGCCACTACACCGGGACAGGGATGGCGGACCCAGTACTTC